This is a list of T cell receptor beta chains from one sample in a study of CD8 T cells in Susac syndrome. TCRdb reprocessed the immunoSEQ multiplex PCR reads via MiXCR and lists one record per CDR3 protein. The sample includes 100,000 to 150,000 distinct CDR3 sequences, approximately 96% of them seen just once. The sequenced material came from CD4+ T cells from PBMCs. These receptors originate from a human donor in good health. Each CDR3 is given with its conserved first and last residue. Each record gives: CDR3 length, D gene, V gene, clone size, J gene, CDR3 DNA, CDR3 protein. The D gene is left open where the match is weak. Only some rows state a clone size, as once, few, many or a class for expanded clones.

13	NA	TRBV30	NA	TRBJ1-2	TGTGCCTGGATATCCGGACCCTCATATGGCTACACCTTC	CAWISGPSYGYTF
16	TRBD2	TRBV7-2	NA	TRBJ2-7	TGTGCCAGCAGCTTCGGGAGGGACTTGGGCTCCTACGAGCAGTACTTC	CASSFGRDLGSYEQYF
15	TRBD2	TRBV5-4	NA	TRBJ2-2	TGTGCCAGCAGCACTAGCGGGTCGGGGAGCGGGGAGCTGTTTTTT	CASSTSGSGSGELFF
13	NA	TRBV5-6	NA	TRBJ1-2	TGTGCCAGCAGCCTGGACAGTGACTATGGCTACACCTTC	CASSLDSDYGYTF
15	NA	TRBV20-1	once	TRBJ2-1	TGCAGTGCTAGAGATCTCGGTCCCCCAATATCTGAGCAGTTCTTC	CSARDLGPPISEQFF
16	NA	TRBV9	NA	TRBJ2-2	TGTGCCAGCAGCGTAGGCGGCCGATCCTCAGCCGGGGAGCTGTTTTTT	CASSVGGRSSAGELFF
15	NA	TRBV4-2	NA	TRBJ1-5	TGTGCCAGCAGCCAAGAGGCCTCCGGAGCTCAGCCCCAGCATTTT	CASSQEASGAQPQHF
15	NA	TRBV29-1	NA	TRBJ1-3	TGCAGCGCCCCGGGGCAGGGGAAAGGTGGAAACACCATATATTTT	CSAPGQGKGGNTIYF
14	NA	TRBV3-1	NA	TRBJ2-2	TGTGCCAGCAGCCAAGGGACAGCGTCCGGGGAGCTGTTTTTT	CASSQGTASGELFF
15	TRBD1	TRBV4-1	NA	TRBJ1-4	TGCGCCAGCAGCCATGCCGGGACAGTCGATGAAAAACTGTTTTTT	CASSHAGTVDEKLFF
14	NA	TRBV5-1	NA	TRBJ1-2	TGCGCCAGCAGCTTGAGAATCGCAGACCGTGGCTACACCTTC	CASSLRIADRGYTF
16	NA	TRBV19	NA	TRBJ1-5	TGTGCCAGTAGTGTGGGGACGGGGCATAGCAATCAGCCCCAGCATTTT	CASSVGTGHSNQPQHF
14	NA	TRBV6-5	NA	TRBJ2-1	TGTGCCAGCAGTTATGGTCGATCCTACAATGAGCAGTTCTTC	CASSYGRSYNEQFF
17	TRBD2	TRBV7-2	NA	TRBJ2-2	TGTGCCAGCAGCTTAGGGCCTAGCGGGTGGAACACCGGGGAGCTGTTTTTT	CASSLGPSGWNTGELFF
16	NA	TRBV7-2	NA	TRBJ2-7	TGTGCCAGCAGCACCAGTGGGTCCCGGAACTCACCCGAGCAGTACTTC	CASSTSGSRNSPEQYF
13	NA	TRBV11-2	NA	TRBJ2-7	TGTGCCAGCAGCCCGGCCGGGACCAAGGAGCAGTACTTC	CASSPAGTKEQYF
17	TRBD2	TRBV3-1	NA	TRBJ2-7	TGTGCCAGCAGCGGGCGAATCTTAGCGGGAGCCTCTGGCGAGCAGTACTTC	CASSGRILAGASGEQYF
13	NA	TRBV18	once	TRBJ1-4	TGTGCCAGCTCATCGGCAGGGAATGAAAAACTGTTTTTT	CASSSAGNEKLFF
17	NA	TRBV4-2	NA	TRBJ2-1	TGTGCCAGCAGCCAAGATCCCAGCGGGTTCGCCTACAATGAGCAGTTCTTC	CASSQDPSGFAYNEQFF
13	NA	TRBV5-4	NA	TRBJ1-1	TGTGCCAGCAGCCCCAGGGGAAGCACTGAAGCTTTCTTT	CASSPRGSTEAFF
15	TRBD2	TRBV11-2	NA	TRBJ2-5	TGTGCCAGCAGACCGCTAGCGGCTTTACAAGAGACCCAGTACTTC	CASRPLAALQETQYF
15	NA	TRBV3-1	NA	TRBJ1-2	TGTGCCAGCAGCACTTCTGTCTCGGGCCAGGATGGCTACACCTTC	CASSTSVSGQDGYTF
15	NA	TRBV5-1	NA	TRBJ2-7	TGCGCCAGCAGCTTGGTTAGGGCGGAATCCTACGAGCAGTACTTC	CASSLVRAESYEQYF
15	TRBD1	TRBV5-1	NA	TRBJ1-1	TGCGCCAGCAGCTTGGCGGGACAGATGAACACTGAAGCTTTCTTT	CASSLAGQMNTEAFF
11	NA	TRBV7-2	few	TRBJ1-1	TGTGCCAGCAGCTTAAGACAGAAAGCTTTCTTT	CASSLRQKAFF
14	TRBD2	TRBV20-1	NA	TRBJ2-7	TGCAGTGCTAGTCGGACTAGCGGGATTGGCGAGCAGTACTTC	CSASRTSGIGEQYF
14	NA	TRBV29-1	NA	TRBJ2-1	TGCAGCGTTGGCAGGGCCGCAACTGACAATGAGCAGTTCTTC	CSVGRAATDNEQFF
15	TRBD2	TRBV28	NA	TRBJ2-2	TGTGCCACCCTGGTGTCGGGAGGCAACACCGGGGAGCTGTTTTTT	CATLVSGGNTGELFF
15	NA	TRBV18	NA	TRBJ1-2	TGTGCCAGCTCACCAGTTGCAGGGAGTCCGTATGGCTACACCTTC	CASSPVAGSPYGYTF
15	NA	TRBV5-1	NA	TRBJ2-5	TGCGCCAGCAGCCCGGGTTTCGGGGGAGCGGAGACCCAGTACTTC	CASSPGFGGAETQYF
16	TRBD2	TRBV20-1	NA	TRBJ2-1	TGCAGTGCTAGAGATCGGACTAGCAGTTCCTACAATGAGCAGTTCTTC	CSARDRTSSSYNEQFF
14	NA	TRBV4-3	NA	TRBJ2-7	TGCGCCAGCAGCCAAGATACAGTTACCTACGAGCAGTACTTC	CASSQDTVTYEQYF
16	TRBD1	TRBV5-1	NA	TRBJ2-5	TGCGCCAGCAGCCTCGCCGGGACAGGGGGCGAAGAGACCCAGTACTTC	CASSLAGTGGEETQYF
12	NA	TRBV18	NA	TRBJ1-4	TGTGCCAGCTCACCAGCTAATGAAAAACTGTTTTTT	CASSPANEKLFF
16	NA	TRBV4-1	NA	TRBJ2-7	TGCGCCAGCAGCCGCCTTGGGGGCGGGAGCTCCTACGAGCAGTACTTC	CASSRLGGGSSYEQYF
14	NA	TRBV27	NA	TRBJ1-4	TGTGCCAGCAGTTCCCGAGGCCAGGGAGAAAAACTGTTTTTT	CASSSRGQGEKLFF
14	NA	TRBV3-1	NA	TRBJ2-1	TGTGCCAGCAGCCAAGGGGAGAGCGTAGGGGAGCAGTTCTTC	CASSQGESVGEQFF
17	TRBD2	TRBV9	NA	TRBJ2-7	TGTGCCAGCAGCCCCCGTAGCGGGAGCGCAAGCTCCTACGAGCAGTACTTC	CASSPRSGSASSYEQYF
16	NA	TRBV13	NA	TRBJ2-1	TGTGCCAGCAGCCACGACAGGAGCAGCTCCTACAATGAGCAGTTCTTC	CASSHDRSSSYNEQFF
16	NA	TRBV27	NA	TRBJ1-5	TGTGCCAGCAGTACCGGGACACCGTATAGCAATCAGCCCCAGCATTTT	CASSTGTPYSNQPQHF
14	NA	TRBV18	NA	TRBJ2-2	TGTGCCAGCTCACCACAGGCGGACGTCCGGGAGCTGTTTTTT	CASSPQADVRELFF
11	NA	TRBV20-1	NA	TRBJ1-1	TGCAGTGCTGGACATAACACTGAAGCTTTCTTT	CSAGHNTEAFF
14	NA	TRBV29-1	NA	TRBJ1-1	TGCAGCGTCATTGGGGCGTTCATGAACACTGAAGCTTTCTTT	CSVIGAFMNTEAFF
14	TRBD1	TRBV10-3	once	TRBJ1-2	TGTGCCATCAGTACCTCGGACAGGGGAGAAGGCTACACCTTC	CAISTSDRGEGYTF
16	TRBD2	TRBV5-1	NA	TRBJ2-1	TGCGCCAGCAGCCAGCACGGCGGGAGCTCCTACAATGAGCAGTTCTTC	CASSQHGGSSYNEQFF
15	NA	TRBV7-6	NA	TRBJ2-7	TGTGCCAGCAGCTTAGCGGGGGGAGTTTCCTACGAGCAGTACTTC	CASSLAGGVSYEQYF
11	NA	TRBV20-1	NA	TRBJ2-3	TGCAGTGCTAGTTTGGTAGATACGCAGTATTTT	CSASLVDTQYF
15	NA	TRBV7-9	NA	TRBJ2-2	TGTGCCAGCAGCTTATTACAGGGTCACACCGGGGAGCTGTTTTTT	CASSLLQGHTGELFF
14	NA	TRBV6-4	NA	TRBJ2-3	TGTGCCAGCAGTGCTGGGACCATAGCAGATACGCAGTATTTT	CASSAGTIADTQYF